A selection of T cell receptor beta chains follows, all from one sample in a study of cytomegalovirus exposure and HLA in healthy donors. Clones were read by immunoSEQ multiplex PCR, and TCRdb kept only the in-frame ones, dropping some. In the table there are some 110,000 clones, roughly 74% of which are singletons. Sequenced material: PBMCs. These receptors came from a woman aged 30 to 39 in good health and CMV-seronegative. Both conserved end residues are part of each CDR3.

V: TRBV5-1
length: 15
CDR3: CASSLTLSGPYEQYF

V: TRBV6-1
length: 16
CDR3: CASSEAGTSGVYEQFF

V: TRBV4-2
length: 16
CDR3: CASSQASGGLTYEQYF

V: TRBV10-2
length: 16
CDR3: CASSAAQGVGNTEAFF

V: TRBV7-9
length: 13
CDR3: CASSLGAGGELFF

V: TRBV18
length: 16
CDR3: CASSPTSQKFNYGYTF

V: TRBV27
length: 14
CDR3: CASSPNSGANVLTF

V: TRBV7-9
length: 14
CDR3: CASSPGTSGNTIYF

V: TRBV2
length: 12
CDR3: CASSKGHTEAFF

V: TRBV19
length: 14
CDR3: CASSMRGLRTEAFF

V: TRBV10-2
length: 14
CDR3: CASSANRGQETQYF

V: TRBV14
length: 10
CDR3: CASREEGYTF

V: TRBV6-6
length: 15
CDR3: CASSYQDSSNSPLHF

V: TRBV5-1
length: 13
CDR3: CASSFGGEETQYF

V: TRBV12-5
length: 17
CDR3: CASGPWTGMNSNQPQHF

V: TRBV7-9
length: 14
CDR3: CASRPGHTNTEAFF

V: TRBV7-9
length: 16
CDR3: CASSGTSGRTQETQYF

V: TRBV7-3
length: 13
CDR3: CASGGENDGELFF

V: TRBV6-5
length: 14
CDR3: CASSADRGNTEAFF

V: TRBV19
length: 15
CDR3: CASSIDPDSFRGYTF

V: TRBV5-1
length: 15
CDR3: CASSSRGYDNSPLHF

V: TRBV2
length: 16
CDR3: CASSGLDRLPMGGYTF

V: TRBV19
length: 15
CDR3: CASRILFGSGNTIYF

V: TRBV4-2
length: 15
CDR3: CASSQGFGGNQPQHF

V: TRBV7-7
length: 17
CDR3: CASSRTLAAIPTGELFF

V: TRBV29-1
length: 12
CDR3: CSVEGQINGYTF

V: TRBV4-2
length: 16
CDR3: CASSPFGGSSGNTIYF

V: TRBV11-2
length: 13
CDR3: CASSLNRDNGYTF

V: TRBV7-9
length: 16
CDR3: CASSGEGRALNEKLFF

V: TRBV30
length: 15
CDR3: CATVSLRSGYNEQFF

V: TRBV4-1
length: 17
CDR3: CASSQESGIGVNQPQHF

V: TRBV27
length: 14
CDR3: CASSPWTDRNTIYF

V: TRBV5-1
length: 14
CDR3: CASSLARTDNEQFF

V: TRBV30
length: 13
CDR3: CAWSPGTDYGYTF

V: TRBV18
length: 11
CDR3: CASSPTGSYTF

V: TRBV15
length: 14
CDR3: CATTQGAGNQPQHF

V: TRBV27
length: 15
CDR3: CASSPPRGQHSPLHF

V: TRBV30
length: 14
CDR3: CAWSVQGYGGELFF

V: TRBV27
length: 13
CDR3: CASRPSGSRGYTF

V: TRBV28
length: 16
CDR3: CASSSGTSLGEETQYF

V: TRBV18
length: 15
CDR3: CASSSRISDTDTQYF

V: TRBV28
length: 18
CDR3: CASSPSSGWVSVNTEAFF

V: TRBV5-1
length: 15
CDR3: CASSLVGGDTDTQYF

V: TRBV7-2
length: 16
CDR3: CASSSEYSSYNSPLHF

V: TRBV4-3
length: 14
CDR3: CASSQEYPGDGYTF

V: TRBV5-1
length: 14
CDR3: CASSIGQGYNEQFF

V: TRBV4-1
length: 15
CDR3: CASSQDWDSAYEQYF

V: TRBV4-2
length: 16
CDR3: CASSQDLTVRNYGYTF

V: TRBV10-3
length: 17
CDR3: CAISPAALAGNTDTQYF

V: TRBV10-2
length: 13
CDR3: CASSTSSYNEQFF

V: TRBV2
length: 18
CDR3: CASSEAAPRGGIGEKLFF

V: TRBV27
length: 13
CDR3: CASSLQGAYEQYF

V: TRBV25-1
length: 16
CDR3: CASSDIGGGPYYGYTF

V: TRBV2
length: 14
CDR3: CAPGGGSGANVLTF

V: TRBV30
length: 13
CDR3: CACGRQPDTEAFF